This T cell receptor (beta chain) appears in the sequencing data of a study of blood T cell repertoires in COVID-19. Germline trimming cut 3 bases from V and 5 bases from J; bases unmatched to any gene: 2. Germline loops: CDR1 SGHAT, CDR2 FQNNGV. This CDR3 contains 14 residues. In the original workflow: Estimation of nucleated cell counts was performed using reference gene primer amplification. The data were produced by immunoSEQ multiplex PCR, yet TCRdb's version contains in-frame clones alone and is incomplete. V and J calls plus clone size are reproduced from that table; the DNA served to infer D and trimming. This table has some 300,000 clones, about nine tenths appearing once. Study members were between about 18 and 100 years old and lived in about two dozen US regions. Participants' reported clinical history set cohort assignment.

The sample consisted of PBMCs or T cells enriched from blood (not recorded which). The V gene is TRBV11-2, the J gene TRBJ2-1; 9 nucleotides line up with TRBD1. The source of this sequence is a woman between 50 and 59 years old who had been exposed to COVID-19. The chain's CDR3 is CASSFRTGDNEQFF. In nucleotides, the CDR3 is TGTGCCAGCAGCTTCCGGACAGGGGACAATGAGCAGTTCTTC.